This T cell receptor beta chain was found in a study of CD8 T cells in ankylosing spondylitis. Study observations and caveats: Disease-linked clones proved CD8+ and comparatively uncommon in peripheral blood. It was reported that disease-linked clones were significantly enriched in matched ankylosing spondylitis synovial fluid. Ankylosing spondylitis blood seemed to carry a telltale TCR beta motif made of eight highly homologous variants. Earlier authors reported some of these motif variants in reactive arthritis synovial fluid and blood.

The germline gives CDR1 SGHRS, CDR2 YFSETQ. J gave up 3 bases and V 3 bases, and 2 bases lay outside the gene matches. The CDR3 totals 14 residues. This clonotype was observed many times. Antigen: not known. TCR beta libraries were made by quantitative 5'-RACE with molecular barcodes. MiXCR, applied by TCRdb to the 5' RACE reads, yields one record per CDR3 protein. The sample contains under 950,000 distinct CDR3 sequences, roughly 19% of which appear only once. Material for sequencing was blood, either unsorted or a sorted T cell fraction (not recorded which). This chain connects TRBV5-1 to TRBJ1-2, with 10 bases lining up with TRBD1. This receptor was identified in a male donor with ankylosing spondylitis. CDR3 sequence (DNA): TGCGCCAGCAGCTCCGGGACAGGGGACTATGGCTACACCTTC. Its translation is CASSSGTGDYGYTF. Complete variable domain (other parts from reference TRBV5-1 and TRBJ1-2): KAGVTQTPRYLIKTRGQQVTLSCSPISGHRSVSWYQQTPGQGLQFLFEYFSETQRNKGNFPGRFSGRQFSNSRSEMNVSTLELGDSALYLCASSSGTGDYGYTFGSGTRLTVV.